Included here is one T cell receptor beta chain sequence, with context. This entry belongs to a study of blood T cell repertoires in COVID-19. About the research overall: Researchers got acute and convalescent COVID-19 samples from the United States, Italy and Spain. Sources were T cells, B-cell-depleted T cells, or PBMCs; the material itself was cDNA or gDNA.

Original processing methods: Reference gene primer amplification gave nucleated cell count estimates. The protocol was immunoSEQ multiplex PCR, while the TCRdb copy is restricted to in-frame clones and leaves out a portion. V, J and clone size were drawn from that table, and D and trimming were deduced from the DNA. The profile shows about 130,000 clones, around 85% of them singletons. The CDR3 length is 18 residues. Germline trimming cut 0 bases from V and 4 bases from J; bases unmatched to any gene: 12. Germline V gene lookup returns CDR1 SGDLS and CDR2 YYNGEE. Sample: peripheral blood. The genes are TRBV9 and TRBJ2-5, with 10 bases identical to TRBD2. The sequence was obtained from an elderly woman with acute or convalescent COVID-19. The CDR3 spells CASSVGGGGLAKSETQYF. The CDR3 DNA reads as TGTGCCAGCAGCGTAGGGGGAGGGGGACTAGCGAAGTCAGAGACCCAGTACTTC.